This section outlines one T cell receptor beta chain sequence together with its context. The source of the sample is a study of shared clonotypes between healthy human individuals. All donors were Caucasian adults living in Nashville, Tennessee. The investigators split CD4+ cells into a CD45RA+ naive subset and a CD45RA-negative memory subset. Roughly 200 ng DNA, tens of thousands of T cell genomes, went into each sorted-subset replicate PCR. Original methodology: ImmunoSEQ only sent back junction sequences with no quality scores, so filtering was done differently. The table came from immunoSEQ multiplex PCR; TCRdb's copy has only in-frame clones and leaves some out. From that table come the V and J calls and clone size; the DNA was used to work out D and trimming. The table shows around 1.1 million clones, with approximately 80% occurring only once. V gave up 7 bases and J gave up 3 bases, with 16 bases separating them. CDR3 size: 15 residues. The germline V gene encodes CDR1 MDHEN and CDR2 SYDVKM.

The chain joins TRBV28 to TRBJ1-3; D unclear. The sequence came from a man younger than 30 in good health. Some clones in this sample may be carry-over from other donors' samples. Input material: memory CD4+ T cells from PBMCs. Subset: CD45RA-negative fraction. CDR3 protein: CASIEDPRNGNTIYF. The CDR3 DNA sequence: TGTGCCAGCATAGAAGACCCGAGAAATGGAAACACCATATATTTT. The complete variable domain, with remaining parts taken from reference TRBV28 and TRBJ1-3, reads DVKVTQSSRYLVKRTGEKVFLECVQDMDHENMFWYRQDPGLGLRLIYFSYDVKMKEKGDIPEGYSVSREKKERFSLILESASTNQTSMYLCASIEDPRNGNTIYFGEGSWLTVV.